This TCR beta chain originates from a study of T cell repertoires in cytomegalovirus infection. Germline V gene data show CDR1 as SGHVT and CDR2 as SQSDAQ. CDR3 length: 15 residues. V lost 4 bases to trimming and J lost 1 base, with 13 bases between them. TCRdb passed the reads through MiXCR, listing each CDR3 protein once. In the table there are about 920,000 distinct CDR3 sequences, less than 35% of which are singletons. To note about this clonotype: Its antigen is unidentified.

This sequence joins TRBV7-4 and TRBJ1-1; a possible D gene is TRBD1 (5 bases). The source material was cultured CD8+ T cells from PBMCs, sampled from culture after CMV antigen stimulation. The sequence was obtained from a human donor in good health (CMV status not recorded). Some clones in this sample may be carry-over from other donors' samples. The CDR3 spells CASSSSRGTNTEAFF. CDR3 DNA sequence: TGTGCCAGCAGCTCCTCGCGGGGCACGAACACTGAAGCTTTCTTT.